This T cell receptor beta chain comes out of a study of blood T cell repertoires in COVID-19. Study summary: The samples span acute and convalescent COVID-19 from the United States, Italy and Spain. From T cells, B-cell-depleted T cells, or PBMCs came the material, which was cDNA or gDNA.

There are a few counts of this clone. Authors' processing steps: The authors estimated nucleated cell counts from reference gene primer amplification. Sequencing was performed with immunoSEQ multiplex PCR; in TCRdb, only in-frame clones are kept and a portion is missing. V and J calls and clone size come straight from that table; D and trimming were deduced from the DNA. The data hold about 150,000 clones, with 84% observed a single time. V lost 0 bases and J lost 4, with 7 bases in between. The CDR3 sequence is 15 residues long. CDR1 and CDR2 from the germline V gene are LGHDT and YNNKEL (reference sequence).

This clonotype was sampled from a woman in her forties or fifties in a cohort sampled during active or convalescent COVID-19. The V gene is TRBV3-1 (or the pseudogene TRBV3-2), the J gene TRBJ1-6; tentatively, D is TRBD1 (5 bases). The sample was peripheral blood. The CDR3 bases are TGTGCCAGCAGCCAAGAGGCAGGGTATAATTCACCCCTCCACTTT. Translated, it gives CASSQEAGYNSPLHF.